A single sample is the source of the 24 T cell receptor beta chains below, sequenced in a study of T cell responses to AZD1222 COVID-19 vaccine. Only in-frame clones appear in the TCRdb table, and some are missing; sequencing was by immunoSEQ multiplex PCR. The table has about 120,000 clones, approximately 91% seen once. The sequencing used peripheral blood, collected 28 days after the second AZD1222 dose. These receptors all stem from an adult who received the AZD1222 COVID-19 vaccine.

This chain connects TRBV5-4 to TRBJ1-3; D unclear. The ends were cut back, 0 bases at V and 0 bases at J, with 10 bases in the middle. The CDR3 totals 16 residues. Per germline, CDR1 SGHNT and CDR2 YYREEE (reference sequence). The CDR3: CASSLGQPSSGNTIYF. CDR3 nucleotide sequence: TGTGCCAGCAGCTTGGGGCAGCCCTCCTCTGGAAACACCATATATTTT.

The chain employs TRBV27 and TRBJ2-7, with 8 bases that match TRBD1. This CDR3 is 17 amino acids long. Germline lookup yields CDR1 MNHEY and CDR2 SMNVEV (reference sequence). V shed 0 bases and J 2 bases; nucleotides not matched to a gene: 9. The CDR3 DNA follows: TGTGCCAGCAGTTTATCATTTCGGACAGGGTTGCCCTACGAGCAGTACTTC. Translating gives CASSLSFRTGLPYEQYF.

The rearrangement uses TRBV19 and TRBJ1-5; D not certain. V was clipped by 6 bases and J by 5 bases, with 8 bases between them. CDR3 length equals 12 residues. Germline V gene data show CDR1 as LNHDA and CDR2 as SQIVND (reference sequence). In DNA, the CDR3 is TGTGCCAGTAGATTTGGGGATCAGCCCCAGCATTTT. This encodes CASRFGDQPQHF.

The rearrangement uses TRBV5-5 and TRBJ1-2, with D hard to call. The germline CDR1 and CDR2 sequences are SGHKS and YYEKEE (reference sequence). This CDR3 spans 15 amino acids. With 3 bases removed from V and 0 bases from J, the gap between germline ends came to 12 bases. In nucleotides, the CDR3 is TGTGCCAGCAGCTCCGCAGGAAATGCTAACTATGGCTACACCTTC. Translation gives CASSSAGNANYGYTF. The full variable domain, rest sourced from reference TRBV5-5 and TRBJ1-2, is DAGVTQSPTHLIKTRGQQVTLRCSPISGHKSVSWYQQVLGQGPQFIFQYYEKEERGRGNFPDRFSARQFPNYSSELNVNALLLGDSALYLCASSSAGNANYGYTFGSGTRLTVV.

The rearrangement joins TRBV7-9 to TRBJ2-3; 7 nucleotides agree with TRBD2. This CDR3 is 16 amino acids long. The V segment lost 3 bases and the J segment 2 bases; nucleotides outside the gene matches: 8. CDR1 and CDR2 (germline): SEHNR, FQNEAQ (reference sequence). The CDR3 spells CASSFGASGVTDTQYF. Here the CDR3 DNA reads TGTGCCAGCAGCTTCGGTGCTAGCGGAGTCACAGATACGCAGTATTTT.

This chain joins TRBV5-6 and TRBJ2-1, with D hard to call. Trimming cost V 4 bases and J 10 bases, with 15 bases left between them. The CDR3 has 13 amino acids. The V gene's germline CDR1 is SGHDT and CDR2 YYEEEE. The CDR3 here is CASSRSDWTEQFF. CDR3 coding DNA: TGTGCCAGCAGCCGCAGCGATTGGACCGAGCAGTTCTTC.

The CDR3 DNA is TGTGCCAGTAGTATAGATACCGAAGGACTAGTGAGAGGCGAGCAGTACTTC. Translation gives CASSIDTEGLVRGEQYF. The chain recombines TRBV19 with TRBJ2-7, with TRBD2 matching over 7 bases. Germline lookup yields CDR1 LNHDA and CDR2 SQIVND (reference sequence). The CDR3 totals 17 residues. Trimming took 0 bases from V and 6 from J; bases not matched to a gene: 14.

The chain recombines TRBV9 with TRBJ2-3; D gene unclear. Trimming stripped 5 bases from V and 5 bases from J, with 12 bases between. The CDR3 contains 13 residues. Germline loops: CDR1 SGDLS, CDR2 YYNGEE. The CDR3 DNA reads TGTGCCAGCAGTACAAGCAGAGTAGATACGCAGTATTTT. Its protein is CASSTSRVDTQYF.

This clone was seen just once. The rearrangement joins TRBV29-1 to TRBJ1-1; possibly TRBD1 for D (6 bases). Trimming left V 0 bases short and J 7 bases short, with 6 bases between. CDR3 length equals 11 residues. In germline, CDR1 is SQVTM, CDR2 ANQGSEA. The CDR3 here is CSVEEDSEAFF. DNA of the CDR3: TGCAGCGTTGAAGAGGACAGTGAAGCTTTCTTT. The full variable domain, completed using reference TRBV29-1 and TRBJ1-1, is SAVISQKPSRDICQRGTSLTIQCQVDSQVTMMFWYRQQPGQSLTLIATANQGSEATYESGFVIDKFPISRPNLTFSTLTVSNMSPEDSSIYLCSVEEDSEAFFGQGTRLTVV.

The chain joins TRBV27 to TRBJ2-5; tentatively, D is TRBD2 (5 bases). This CDR3 is built from 13 residues. The V end lost 4 bases, the J end lost 5 bases, and 11 bases lay between the germline ends. Looked up from germline, CDR1 is MNHEY and CDR2 is SMNVEV (reference sequence). CDR3: CASSSPRRETQYF. In nucleotides, the CDR3 is TGTGCCAGCAGTTCACCTCGGAGGGAGACCCAGTACTTC.

The gene calls are TRBV7-3 and TRBJ2-6; TRBD1 agrees at 9 bases. The length of the CDR3 is 16 residues. From germline, CDR1 is SGHTA and CDR2 FQGTGA. Trimming at V came to 4 bases and at J to 8 bases, leaving 9 bases not matched to a gene. CDR3 in DNA: TGTGCCAGCAGCTCATCGACAGGGGGTGTACCCAACGTCCTGACTTTC. It yields the protein CASSSSTGGVPNVLTF.

The rearrangement links TRBV5-1 to TRBJ1-4; no definite D call. Germline loops: CDR1 SGHRS, CDR2 YFSETQ. Between the trimmed V and J ends, which lost 4 bases and 3 bases, there was a span of 10 bases. The CDR3 runs 14 residues. In nucleotides, the CDR3 is TGCGCCAGCAGCCGGGGATCGGCTAATGAAAAACTGTTTTTT. Translation: CASSRGSANEKLFF.

This chain links TRBV7-6 with TRBJ2-7; D perhaps matches TRBD2 (6 bases). Germline values: CDR1 SGHVS, CDR2 FNYEAQ. The CDR3 has 15 amino acids. The V end was cut by 3 bases, the J end by 5 bases, with 17 bases between. The DNA of the CDR3 is TGTGCCAGCAGCTTGCAGGCGACTAGGGACCACGAGCAGTACTTC. Amino acid sequence: CASSLQATRDHEQYF.

The rearrangement uses TRBV6-5 and TRBJ1-2, with D possibly matching TRBD1 (5 bases). This CDR3 comprises 14 residues. V was clipped by 0 bases and J by 8 bases, with 13 bases between them. Germline V lookup: CDR1 MNHEY, CDR2 SVGAGI. This CDR3 is CASSYSPGVRGYTF. In DNA form, the CDR3 reads TGTGCCAGCAGTTACTCCCCGGGGGTGAGAGGCTACACCTTC.

The chain employs TRBV3-1 (or the pseudogene TRBV3-2) and TRBJ2-7, with D tentatively TRBD2 (5 bases). V was cut by 1 base and J by 7 bases, with 14 bases left in between. The germline CDR1 and CDR2 sequences are LGHDT and YNNKEL (reference sequence). The length of the CDR3 is 14 residues. This chain's CDR3 is CASSQGGFVGEQYF. CDR3 nucleotides: TGTGCCAGCAGCCAAGGAGGGTTTGTGGGGGAGCAGTACTTC.

In this sample, this clone turned up once. The chain combines TRBV5-1 with TRBJ1-2; TRBD1 might be the D (6 bases). Trimming pared 2 bases from V and 0 bases from J, leaving 11 bases between. Germline CDR1 and CDR2: SGHRS and YFSETQ. The CDR3 contains 15 residues. The CDR3 DNA follows: TGCGCCAGCAGCTTAACAGGGACATCTAACTATGGCTACACCTTC. This translates into CASSLTGTSNYGYTF.

This clone turned up a few times. The chain joins TRBV6-2 or TRBV6-3 to TRBJ2-1; 9 nucleotides align to TRBD2. This CDR3 has 15 amino acids. V lost 3 bases to trimming and J lost 10 bases; unmatched junction nucleotides: 10. CDR1 is MNHEY and CDR2 is SVGEGT in the germline V gene. CDR3 sequence: CASSYLAGFGYEQFF. The CDR3 region has the DNA TGTGCCAGCAGTTATCTAGCGGGATTTGGATACGAGCAGTTCTTC.

The chain couples TRBV5-1 to TRBJ1-3, with TRBD1 matching 8 bases. In germline, CDR1 is SGHRS, CDR2 YFSETQ. The V gene end was trimmed by 2 bases and the J gene end by 4 bases; junction bases not matched to a gene: 2. The CDR3 extends over 14 amino acids. The CDR3 DNA reads TGCGCCAGCAGCTTCGGGACAGGAGGAAACACCATATATTTT. Translating gives CASSFGTGGNTIYF.

The rearrangement joins TRBV19 to TRBJ2-4, with D possibly matching TRBD1 (5 bases). The V end was cut by 10 bases, the J end by 5 bases, with 9 bases between. The length of the CDR3 is 11 residues. Germline V gene sequence: CDR1 LNHDA, CDR2 SQIVND (reference sequence). This CDR3 reads CATLRENIQYF. In nucleotides, the CDR3 is TGTGCCACCCTCAGGGAAAACATTCAGTACTTC.

J is TRBJ1-2 and V is TRBV7-9, with D uncertain. The CDR3 is made up of 14 amino acids. Trimming cost V 1 base and J 5 bases, with 11 bases left between them. Per the germline V gene, CDR1 is SEHNR and CDR2 is FQNEAQ (reference sequence). The CDR3 protein is CASSLVGPSYGYTF. The CDR3 nucleotides are TGTGCCAGCAGCTTAGTTGGGCCTTCTTATGGCTACACCTTC.

The gene calls are TRBV7-3 and TRBJ2-1; D is ambiguous. From germline, CDR1 is SGHTA and CDR2 FQGTGA. Trimming removed 2 bases from V and 3 bases from J, with 8 bases in between. The CDR3 runs to 14 residues. The CDR3 region has the DNA TGTGCCAGCAGCTTAGGTCCCCACTACAATGAGCAGTTCTTC. Translation: CASSLGPHYNEQFF.

V is TRBV5-1 and J is TRBJ1-1, with D hard to call. Trimming took 1 base from V and 2 from J, leaving 6 bases between them. In germline, CDR1 is SGHRS, CDR2 YFSETQ. This CDR3 region has 13 residues. CDR3 in amino acids: CASSLFVNTEAFF. The CDR3 DNA is TGCGCCAGCAGCTTGTTCGTTAACACTGAAGCTTTCTTT. The full variable domain, with the rest looked up from reference TRBV5-1 and TRBJ1-1, is KAGVTQTPRYLIKTRGQQVTLSCSPISGHRSVSWYQQTPGQGLQFLFEYFSETQRNKGNFPGRFSGRQFSNSRSEMNVSTLELGDSALYLCASSLFVNTEAFFGQGTRLTVV.

The chain combines TRBV2 with TRBJ1-2; 9 bases map to TRBD1. Per the germline V gene, CDR1 is SNHLY and CDR2 is FYNNEI. The length of the CDR3 is 13 residues. Trimming at V came to 3 bases and at J to 7 bases, leaving 3 bases not matched to a gene. The CDR3 reads CASSDTGGLGYTF. The CDR3 DNA reads TGTGCCAGCAGTGATACAGGGGGCCTTGGCTACACCTTC.

V gene TRBV20-1 combines with J gene TRBJ1-1; D gene ambiguous. CDR3 length: 11 residues. Germline V gene sequence: CDR1 DFQATT, CDR2 SNEGSKA (reference sequence). V lost 1 base and J 1 base, leaving 1 base between the germline ends. CDR3 coding DNA: TGCAGTGCTAGAGCGAACACTGAAGCTTTCTTT. It yields the protein CSARANTEAFF.